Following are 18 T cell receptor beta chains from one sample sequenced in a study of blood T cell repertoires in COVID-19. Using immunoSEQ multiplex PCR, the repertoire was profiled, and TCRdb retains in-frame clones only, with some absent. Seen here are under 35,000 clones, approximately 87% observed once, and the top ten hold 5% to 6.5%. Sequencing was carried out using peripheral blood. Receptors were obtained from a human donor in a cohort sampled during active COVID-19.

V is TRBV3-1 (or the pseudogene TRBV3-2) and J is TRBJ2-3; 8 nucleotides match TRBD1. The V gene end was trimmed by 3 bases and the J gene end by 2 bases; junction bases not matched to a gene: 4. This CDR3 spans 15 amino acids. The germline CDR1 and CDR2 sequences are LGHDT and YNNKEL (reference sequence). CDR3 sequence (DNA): TGTGCCAGCAGCCAGACAGGGGTCTCCACAGATACGCAGTATTTT. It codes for CASSQTGVSTDTQYF.

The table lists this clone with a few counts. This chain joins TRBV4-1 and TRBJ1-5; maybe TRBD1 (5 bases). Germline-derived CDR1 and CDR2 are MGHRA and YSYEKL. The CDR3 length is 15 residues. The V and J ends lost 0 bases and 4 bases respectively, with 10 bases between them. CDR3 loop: CASSQDRAPNQPQHF. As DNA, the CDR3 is TGCGCCAGCAGCCAAGACAGGGCCCCAAATCAGCCCCAGCATTTT.

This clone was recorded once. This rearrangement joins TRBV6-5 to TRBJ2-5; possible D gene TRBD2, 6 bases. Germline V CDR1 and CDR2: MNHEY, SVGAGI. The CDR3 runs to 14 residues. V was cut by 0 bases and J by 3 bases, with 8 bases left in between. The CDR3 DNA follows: TGTGCCAGCAGTTACTCGACTAGTAAAGAGACCCAGTACTTC. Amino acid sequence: CASSYSTSKETQYF.

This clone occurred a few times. The CDR3 DNA is TGTGCCAGCAGTGACACCCAAGGGGGCGGCGCGAACACTGAAGCTTTCTTT. Amino acid sequence: CASSDTQGGGANTEAFF. The gene calls are TRBV6-4 and TRBJ1-1; 7 bases map to TRBD1. The ends lost 2 bases at V and 1 base at J; junction bases unmatched: 10. There are 17 residues in the CDR3. From germline, CDR1 is MRHNA and CDR2 SNTAGT.

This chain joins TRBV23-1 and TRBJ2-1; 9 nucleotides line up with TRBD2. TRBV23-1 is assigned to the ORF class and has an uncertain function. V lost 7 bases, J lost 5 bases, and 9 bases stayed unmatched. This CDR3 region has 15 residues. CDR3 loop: CASTPLGGGDNEQFF. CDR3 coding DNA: TGCGCCAGCACCCCTTTGGGCGGGGGGGACAATGAGCAGTTCTTC.

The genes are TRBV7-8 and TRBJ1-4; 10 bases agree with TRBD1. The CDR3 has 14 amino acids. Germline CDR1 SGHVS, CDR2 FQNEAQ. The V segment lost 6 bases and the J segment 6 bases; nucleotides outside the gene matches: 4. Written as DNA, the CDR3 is TGTGCCAGCAGAGGGGACAGGGGTGATGAAAAACTGTTTTTT. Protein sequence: CASRGDRGDEKLFF.

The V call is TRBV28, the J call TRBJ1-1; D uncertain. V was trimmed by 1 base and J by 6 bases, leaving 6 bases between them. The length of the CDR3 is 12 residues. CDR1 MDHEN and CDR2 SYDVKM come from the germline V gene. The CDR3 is CASSLSQAEAFF. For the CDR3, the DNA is TGTGCCAGCAGTTTATCCCAGGCTGAAGCTTTCTTT. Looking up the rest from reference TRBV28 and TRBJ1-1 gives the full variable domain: DVKVTQSSRYLVKRTGEKVFLECVQDMDHENMFWYRQDPGLGLRLIYFSYDVKMKEKGDIPEGYSVSREKKERFSLILESASTNQTSMYLCASSLSQAEAFFGQGTRLTVV.

The CDR3 coding sequence is TGTGCCAGTAGTACCGGACAGACCAACCCTTCAGAAGCTTTCTTT. Its protein product is CASSTGQTNPSEAFF. V and J are TRBV19 and TRBJ1-1, with a weak D call TRBD1 (6 bases). The CDR3 contains 15 residues. Germline loops: CDR1 LNHDA, CDR2 SQIVND (reference sequence). V gave up 4 bases and J gave up 8 bases, with 20 bases separating them.

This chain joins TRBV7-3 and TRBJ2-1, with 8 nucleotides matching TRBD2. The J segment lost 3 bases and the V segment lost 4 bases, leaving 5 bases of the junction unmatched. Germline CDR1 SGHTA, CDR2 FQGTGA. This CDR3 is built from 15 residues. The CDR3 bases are TGTGCCAGCAGCTCGTTAGCGGGGAGCTACAATGAGCAGTTCTTC. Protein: CASSSLAGSYNEQFF.

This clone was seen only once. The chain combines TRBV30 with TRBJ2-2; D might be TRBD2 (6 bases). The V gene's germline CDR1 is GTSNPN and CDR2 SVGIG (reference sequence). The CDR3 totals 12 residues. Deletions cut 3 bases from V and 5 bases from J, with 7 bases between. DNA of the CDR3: TGTGCCTGGAGCCGGGAGACCGGGGAGCTGTTTTTT. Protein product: CAWSRETGELFF.

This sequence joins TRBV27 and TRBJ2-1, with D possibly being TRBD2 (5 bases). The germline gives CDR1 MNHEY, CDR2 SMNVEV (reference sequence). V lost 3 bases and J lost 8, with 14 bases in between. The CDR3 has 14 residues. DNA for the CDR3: TGTGCCAGCAGTTTCCGGTCGGGGTCCGATGAGCAGTTCTTC. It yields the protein CASSFRSGSDEQFF.

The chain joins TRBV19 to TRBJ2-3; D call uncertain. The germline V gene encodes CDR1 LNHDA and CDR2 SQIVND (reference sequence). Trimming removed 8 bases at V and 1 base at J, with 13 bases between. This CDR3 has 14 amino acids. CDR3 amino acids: CASSPSRGTDTQYF. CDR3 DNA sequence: TGTGCCAGTTCCCCATCGCGAGGCACAGATACGCAGTATTTT.

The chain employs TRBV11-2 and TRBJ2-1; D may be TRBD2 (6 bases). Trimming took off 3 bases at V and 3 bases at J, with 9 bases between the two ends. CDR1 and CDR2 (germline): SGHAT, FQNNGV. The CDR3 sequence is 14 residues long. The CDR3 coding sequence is TGTGCCAGCAGCTTCGCGGGGCACTACAATGAGCAGTTCTTC. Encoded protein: CASSFAGHYNEQFF.

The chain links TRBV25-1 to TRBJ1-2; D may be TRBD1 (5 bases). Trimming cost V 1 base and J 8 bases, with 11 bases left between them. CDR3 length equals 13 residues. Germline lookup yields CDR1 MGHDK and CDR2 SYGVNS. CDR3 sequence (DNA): TGTGCCAGCAGTGAATGGGGGGAGAGAGGCTACACCTTC. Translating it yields CASSEWGERGYTF.

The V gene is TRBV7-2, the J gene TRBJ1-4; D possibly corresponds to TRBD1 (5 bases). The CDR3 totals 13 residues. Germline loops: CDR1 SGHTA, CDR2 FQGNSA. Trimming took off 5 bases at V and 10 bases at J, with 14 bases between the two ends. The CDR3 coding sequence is TGTGCCAGCAGCCCCAGTGGGGGGACAAAACTGTTTTTT. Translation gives CASSPSGGTKLFF.

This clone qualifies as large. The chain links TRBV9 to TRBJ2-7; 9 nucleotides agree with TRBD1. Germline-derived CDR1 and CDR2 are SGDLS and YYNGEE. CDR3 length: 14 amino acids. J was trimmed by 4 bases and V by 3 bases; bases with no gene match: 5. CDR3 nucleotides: TGTGCCAGCAGCGCCGGACAGGGGAGGTACGAGCAGTACTTC. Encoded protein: CASSAGQGRYEQYF.

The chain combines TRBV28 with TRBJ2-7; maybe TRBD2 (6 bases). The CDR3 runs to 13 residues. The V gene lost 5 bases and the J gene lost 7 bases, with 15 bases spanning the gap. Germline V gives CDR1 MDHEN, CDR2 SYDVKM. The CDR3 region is CASSPRGTREQYF. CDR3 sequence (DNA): TGTGCCAGCAGTCCCCGGGGGACGAGGGAGCAGTACTTC.

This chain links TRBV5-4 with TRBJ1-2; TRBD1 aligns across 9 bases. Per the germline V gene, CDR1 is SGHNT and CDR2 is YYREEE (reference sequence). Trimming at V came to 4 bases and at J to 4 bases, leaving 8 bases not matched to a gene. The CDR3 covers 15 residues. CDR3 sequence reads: CASSPRQGVLYGYTF. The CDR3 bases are TGTGCCAGCAGCCCGCGACAGGGGGTCCTCTATGGCTACACCTTC.